This T cell receptor (beta chain) was documented in a study of radiation and T cells in renal cell carcinoma. V was pared by 5 bases and J by 6 bases, with 25 bases between. The CDR3 has 17 amino acids. Germline V gene sequence: CDR1 LNHDA, CDR2 SQIVND (reference sequence). Indicated time point: blood 4 weeks post-SBRT, at nephrectomy. Treatment indicated: 15 Gy SBRT to primary tumor, nephrectomy 4 weeks later. Nephrectomy followed 15 Gy stereotactic body radiation by 4 weeks. Sequenced by immunoSEQ multiplex PCR; TCRdb stores in-frame clones only, minus some. The sample lists approximately 92,000 clones, 70% to 90% seen once, with more than 9% in the top ten. This clone occurred a few times.

The sequences come from blood, collected from a patient whose treatment included radiotherapy and nephrectomy. The receptor's source is a man in his forties or fifties with renal cell carcinoma. V is TRBV19 and J is TRBJ1-1; D gene uncertain. CDR3 sequence reads: CASSGLRSGAGSAEAFF. CDR3 bases: TGTGCCAGTAGTGGACTACGATCAGGCGCCGGTTCGGCTGAAGCTTTCTTT.